A single sample gave rise to the 21 T cell receptor beta chains below, sequenced in a study of cytomegalovirus exposure and HLA in healthy donors. Use of 60 Vbeta and 13 Jbeta primers characterized the PCR. Generated by immunoSEQ multiplex PCR, the TCRdb table keeps only in-frame clones and is missing some. This sample has 95,000 to 110,000 clones, with less than 85% found just once. Sequencing used PBMCs. All receptors come from a woman aged 40 to 49 in good health and CMV-seropositive.

This clone has a handful of counts. The V and J genes are TRBV5-4 and TRBJ2-2, with a possible D match to TRBD1 (6 bases). CDR3 length: 15 residues. In germline, CDR1 is SGHNT, CDR2 YYREEE (reference sequence). V was clipped by 4 bases and J by 3 bases, with 13 bases between them. The CDR3 nucleotides are TGTGCCAGCAGCGTACAGGGAAGTTACACCGGGGAGCTGTTTTTT. It translates to CASSVQGSYTGELFF.

The rearrangement joins TRBV6-5 to TRBJ2-7, with 10 bases matching TRBD1. From germline, CDR1 is MNHEY and CDR2 SVGAGI. CDR3 length equals 14 residues. The trim removed 4 bases at V and 5 bases at J, leaving 5 bases unmatched. The DNA for the CDR3 is TGTGCCAGCAGTTCCGCGGGGACAGGGGACGAGCAGTACTTC. It codes for CASSSAGTGDEQYF.

The CDR3 DNA reads as TGTGCCACCAGCAGGGGGGCGGGCACTGAAGCTTTCTTT. Translated, it gives CATSRGAGTEAFF. The chain is built from TRBV15 and TRBJ1-1, with a possible D match to TRBD1 (6 bases). V gave up 3 bases and J gave up 4 bases, with 9 bases separating them. The CDR3 has 13 amino acids. CDR1 is LNHNV and CDR2 is YYDKDF in the germline V gene (reference sequence).

This chain uses TRBV6-1 with TRBJ1-5; maybe TRBD1 (5 bases). Germline loops: CDR1 MNHNS, CDR2 SASEGT. V dropped 4 bases and J dropped 0 bases, with 10 bases sitting between them. The CDR3 is made up of 15 amino acids. The CDR3 spells CASSGTLNSNQPQHF. In DNA, the CDR3 is TGTGCCAGCAGTGGGACATTGAATAGCAATCAGCCCCAGCATTTT.

The rearrangement joins TRBV5-1 to TRBJ1-5, with 8 bases fitting TRBD1. Per the germline V gene, CDR1 is SGHRS and CDR2 is YFSETQ. This CDR3 comprises 14 residues. Trimming removed 4 bases from V and 5 bases from J; junction bases left unmatched: 5. This CDR3 reads CASSPGQEYQPQHF. The CDR3 region has the DNA TGCGCCAGCAGCCCGGGACAGGAGTATCAGCCCCAGCATTTT.

The chain recombines TRBV30 with TRBJ1-2; 8 bases line up with TRBD1. Germline V gene lookup returns CDR1 GTSNPN and CDR2 SVGIG (reference sequence). V trimming: 1 base; J trimming: 8 bases; junction bases outside the gene matches: 3. CDR3 size: 12 residues. The CDR3 region is CAWSGGTGGYTF. The CDR3 region has the DNA TGTGCCTGGAGTGGAGGGACAGGAGGCTACACCTTC.

The chain links TRBV18 to TRBJ1-5, with TRBD1 matching over 7 bases. The V segment lost 4 bases and the J segment 0 bases; nucleotides outside the gene matches: 6. Germline CDR1 and CDR2: KGHSH and LQKENI. CDR3 length: 16 amino acids. Here the CDR3 DNA reads TGTGCCAGCTCACTACGGGACAGATATAGCAATCAGCCCCAGCATTTT. It translates to CASSLRDRYSNQPQHF.

As regards this clone: The same CDR3 is also encoded by other DNA sequences in this sample. This chain joins TRBV30 and TRBJ1-1, with no clear D. Trimming removed 0 bases from V and 0 bases from J, with 5 bases in between. Germline CDR1 and CDR2: GTSNPN and SVGIG (reference sequence). CDR3 length equals 13 residues. In DNA, the CDR3 is TGTGCCTGGAGTGTAGGAGTGAACACTGAAGCTTTCTTT. Its protein is CAWSVGVNTEAFF.

The chain joins TRBV9 to TRBJ1-1, with 9 bases fitting TRBD1. In germline, CDR1 is SGDLS, CDR2 YYNGEE. V was pared by 4 bases and J by 2 bases, with 6 bases of the junction left unmatched. This CDR3 is 15 amino acids long. In nucleotides, the CDR3 is TGTGCCAGCAGCCCCCGGACAGGGGCAAACACTGAAGCTTTCTTT. As protein: CASSPRTGANTEAFF.

The chain couples TRBV4-1 to TRBJ1-6, with 12 bases that match TRBD1. Germline V gene data show CDR1 as MGHRA and CDR2 as YSYEKL. The V and J ends lost 4 bases and 10 bases, in that order; junction bases with no gene match: 8. The CDR3 consists of 16 residues. The CDR3 reads CASSPRGTGGISPLHF. CDR3 DNA sequence: TGCGCCAGCAGCCCTAGGGGGACAGGGGGCATCTCACCCCTCCACTTT.

A single count supports this clone. The gene calls are TRBV5-1 and TRBJ2-5, with 7 positions matching TRBD2. Per the germline V gene, CDR1 is SGHRS and CDR2 is YFSETQ. Losses at the gene ends were 4 bases for V and 5 bases for J; bases not matched to a gene: 5. CDR3 length: 13 residues. This CDR3 reads CASSPIGGETQYF. The CDR3 nucleotides read TGCGCCAGCAGCCCGATCGGGGGGGAGACCCAGTACTTC.

This clone was seen once. The CDR3 DNA reads TGTGCCAGCCCGAGTATACAGGGGGTACTGGATGGCTACACCTTC. Translating gives CASPSIQGVLDGYTF. The V gene is TRBV6-1, the J gene TRBJ1-2, with 8 bases matching TRBD1. Germline V CDR1 and CDR2: MNHNS, SASEGT. Losses at the gene ends were 8 bases for V and 6 bases for J; bases not matched to a gene: 14. The CDR3 consists of 15 residues.

The chain couples TRBV11-2 to TRBJ2-1, with 11 nucleotides matching TRBD1. The CDR3 sequence is 17 residues long. Germline V gene lookup returns CDR1 SGHAT and CDR2 FQNNGV. V trimming: 2 bases; J trimming: 2 bases; junction bases outside the gene matches: 5. CDR3 bases: TGTGCCAGCAGCTTAAGTAGGGGACAGGGGGCCTACAATGAGCAGTTCTTC. It yields the protein CASSLSRGQGAYNEQFF.

This chain uses TRBV18 with TRBJ1-2, with TRBD1 matching 8 bases. Germline-derived CDR1 and CDR2 are KGHSH and LQKENI. Trimming at V came to 5 bases and at J to 10 bases, leaving 9 bases not matched to a gene. The CDR3 spans 13 residues. CDR3 region: CASSSGTGWSYTF. CDR3 coding DNA: TGTGCCAGCTCATCCGGGACAGGCTGGTCCTACACCTTC.

The J gene is TRBJ2-5, the V gene TRBV2, with D maybe TRBD2 (7 bases). V lost 8 bases and J 4 bases, leaving 14 bases between the germline ends. Per the germline V gene, CDR1 is SNHLY and CDR2 is FYNNEI. The CDR3 spans 13 residues. The CDR3 reads CASLRGAGETQYF. The CDR3 nucleotides read TGTGCCAGCCTCCGGGGGGCTGGAGAGACCCAGTACTTC. The full variable domain, in which reference TRBV2 and TRBJ2-5 provide the parts outside the CDR3, is EPEVTQTPSHQVTQMGQEVILRCVPISNHLYFYWYRQILGQKVEFLVSFYNNEISEKSEIFDDQFSVERPDGSNFTLKIRSTKLEDSAMYFCASLRGAGETQYFGPGTRLLVL.

The genes are TRBV5-1 and TRBJ2-1, with 7 bases that match TRBD2. The ends lost 2 bases at V and 4 bases at J; junction bases unmatched: 6. CDR3 length equals 15 residues. Germline CDR1 is SGHRS and CDR2 is YFSETQ. CDR3 region: CASSLGLAEYNEQFF. As DNA, the CDR3 is TGCGCCAGCAGCTTAGGGCTAGCGGAATACAATGAGCAGTTCTTC. Variable domain in full (rest from reference TRBV5-1 and TRBJ2-1): KAGVTQTPRYLIKTRGQQVTLSCSPISGHRSVSWYQQTPGQGLQFLFEYFSETQRNKGNFPGRFSGRQFSNSRSEMNVSTLELGDSALYLCASSLGLAEYNEQFFGPGTRLTVL.

The chain joins TRBV30 to TRBJ2-7; TRBD2 matches 9 bases. This CDR3 has 13 residues. Losses at the gene ends were 4 bases for V and 8 bases for J; bases not matched to a gene: 9. The germline CDR1 and CDR2 sequences are GTSNPN and SVGIG (reference sequence). CDR3 in DNA: TGTGCCTGGACTAGCGGGGCTATTAAGCAGCAGTACTTC. Protein product: CAWTSGAIKQQYF.

This chain connects TRBV30 to TRBJ2-2; tentatively, D is TRBD2 (7 bases). The CDR3 runs 17 residues. From germline, CDR1 is GTSNPN and CDR2 SVGIG (reference sequence). The V gene lost 1 base and the J gene lost 4 bases, with 19 bases spanning the gap. The CDR3 DNA reads TGTGCCTGGAGTGCCCCCCCACGGGGGGCGTTCACCGGGGAGCTGTTTTTT. This gives the protein CAWSAPPRGAFTGELFF.

The chain combines TRBV5-1 with TRBJ2-7; 8 bases map to TRBD1. CDR1 is SGHRS and CDR2 is YFSETQ in the germline V gene. The CDR3 has 15 residues. The V gene end was trimmed by 0 bases and the J gene end by 3 bases; junction bases not matched to a gene: 5. The CDR3 coding sequence is TGCGCCAGCAGCTTGGGAGGGACAGGCCTCTACGAGCAGTACTTC. Translation: CASSLGGTGLYEQYF. The full variable domain, rest sourced from reference TRBV5-1 and TRBJ2-7, is KAGVTQTPRYLIKTRGQQVTLSCSPISGHRSVSWYQQTPGQGLQFLFEYFSETQRNKGNFPGRFSGRQFSNSRSEMNVSTLELGDSALYLCASSLGGTGLYEQYFGPGTRLTVT.

The chain links TRBV5-1 to TRBJ2-7, with a possible D match to TRBD1 (5 bases). Germline V CDR1 and CDR2: SGHRS, YFSETQ. The CDR3 is made up of 12 amino acids. Trimming stripped 3 bases from V and 6 bases from J, with 10 bases between. CDR3: CASSSGYAEQYF. In DNA, the CDR3 is TGCGCCAGCAGCTCAGGGTACGCCGAGCAGTACTTC.

The chain recombines TRBV11-2 with TRBJ2-2; a weak D match, TRBD1 (5 bases). V gave up 1 base and J gave up 5 bases, with 11 bases separating them. Germline V CDR1 and CDR2: SGHAT, FQNNGV. This CDR3 spans 15 amino acids. CDR3 residues: CASSLGRGGTGELFF. CDR3 coding DNA: TGTGCCAGCAGCTTAGGAAGGGGTGGTACCGGGGAGCTGTTTTTT.